This T cell receptor beta chain was identified during a study of blood T cell repertoires in COVID-19. Background on the study: Acute and convalescent COVID-19 specimens originated in the United States, Italy and Spain.

The CDR3 has 13 amino acids. Germline V gene lookup returns CDR1 ENHRY and CDR2 SYGVKD. V shed 5 bases and J shed 2 bases, with 9 bases lying between them. Methods used by the authors: Using reference gene primer amplification, nucleated cell counts were estimated. Profiling relied on immunoSEQ multiplex PCR, and the TCRdb table lists in-frame clones only, not all of them. V, J and clone size are taken as reported in that table, and D and trimming were inferred from the DNA itself. The repertoire holds 350,000 to 500,000 clones, approximately 91% seen once, with approximately 1.5% in the top ten. This clonotype originated in a woman aged 18-35 years who had been exposed to COVID-19. Sequenced sample: PBMCs or T cells enriched from blood (not recorded which). The chain combines TRBV10-3 with TRBJ1-2; maybe TRBD1 (6 bases). The CDR3 loop reads CAISTGQNYGYTF. CDR3 bases: TGTGCCATCAGTACCGGACAGAACTATGGCTACACCTTC.